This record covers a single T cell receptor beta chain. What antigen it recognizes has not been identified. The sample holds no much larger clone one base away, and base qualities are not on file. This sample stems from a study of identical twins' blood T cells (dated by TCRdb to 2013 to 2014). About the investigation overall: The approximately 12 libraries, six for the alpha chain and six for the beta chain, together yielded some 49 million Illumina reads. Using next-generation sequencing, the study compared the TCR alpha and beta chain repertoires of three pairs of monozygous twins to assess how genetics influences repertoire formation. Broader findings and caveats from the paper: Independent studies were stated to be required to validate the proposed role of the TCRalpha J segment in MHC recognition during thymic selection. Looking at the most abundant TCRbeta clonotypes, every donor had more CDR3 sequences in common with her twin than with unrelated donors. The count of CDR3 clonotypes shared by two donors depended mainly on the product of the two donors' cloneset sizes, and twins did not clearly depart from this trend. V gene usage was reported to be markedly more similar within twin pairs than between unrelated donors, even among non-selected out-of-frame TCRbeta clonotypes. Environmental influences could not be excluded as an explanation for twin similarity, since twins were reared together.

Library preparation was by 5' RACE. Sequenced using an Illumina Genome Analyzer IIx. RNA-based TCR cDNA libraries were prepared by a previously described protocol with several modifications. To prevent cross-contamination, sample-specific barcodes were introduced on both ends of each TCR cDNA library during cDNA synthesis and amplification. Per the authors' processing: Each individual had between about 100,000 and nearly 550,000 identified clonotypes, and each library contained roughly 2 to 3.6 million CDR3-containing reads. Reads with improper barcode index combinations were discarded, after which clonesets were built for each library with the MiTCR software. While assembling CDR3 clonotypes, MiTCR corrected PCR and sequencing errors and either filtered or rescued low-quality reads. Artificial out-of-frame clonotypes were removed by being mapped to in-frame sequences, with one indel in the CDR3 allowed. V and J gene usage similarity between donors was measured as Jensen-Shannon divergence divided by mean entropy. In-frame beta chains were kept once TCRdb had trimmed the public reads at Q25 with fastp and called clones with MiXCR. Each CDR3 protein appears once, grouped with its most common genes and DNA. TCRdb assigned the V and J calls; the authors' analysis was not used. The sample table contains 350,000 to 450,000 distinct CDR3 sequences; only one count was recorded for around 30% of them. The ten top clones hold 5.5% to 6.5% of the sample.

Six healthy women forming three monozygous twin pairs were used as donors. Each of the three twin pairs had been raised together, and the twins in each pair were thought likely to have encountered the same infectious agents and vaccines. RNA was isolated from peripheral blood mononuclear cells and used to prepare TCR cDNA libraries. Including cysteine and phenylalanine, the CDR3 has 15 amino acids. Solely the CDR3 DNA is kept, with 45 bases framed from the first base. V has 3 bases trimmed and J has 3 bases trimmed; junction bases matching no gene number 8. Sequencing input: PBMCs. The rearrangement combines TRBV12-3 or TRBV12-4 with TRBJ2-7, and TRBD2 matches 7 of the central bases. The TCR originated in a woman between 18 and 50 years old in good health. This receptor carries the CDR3 CASSLVGGPFYEQYF. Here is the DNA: TGTGCCAGCAGTTTGGTGGGAGGGCCCTTCTACGAGCAGTACTTC.